Below, 7 T cell receptor beta chains from the same sample are listed, as sequenced in a study of blood T cell repertoires in COVID-19. Profiled with immunoSEQ multiplex PCR; TCRdb holds only in-frame clones, not every one. The sample comprises 270,000 or so clones, less than 90% of which are singletons, and more than 10% rests with the top ten. Sequenced input: peripheral blood. These TCRs come from a woman aged 25 to 39 with COVID-19, enrolled during active disease.

The V gene is TRBV27, the J gene TRBJ1-1; D might be TRBD1 (5 bases). Trimming stripped 5 bases from V and 4 bases from J, with 11 bases between. This CDR3 is 13 amino acids long. Per germline, CDR1 MNHEY and CDR2 SMNVEV (reference sequence). CDR3 region: CASSATGPTEAFF. In DNA, the CDR3 is TGTGCCAGCAGTGCTACAGGTCCCACTGAAGCTTTCTTT.

This rearrangement joins TRBV7-8 to TRBJ2-7; TRBD2 matches at 10 bases. The V and J ends lost 4 bases and 1 base, in that order; junction bases with no gene match: 7. Per the germline V gene, CDR1 is SGHVS and CDR2 is FQNEAQ. CDR3 size: 16 residues. The CDR3 protein is CASSSLAGVFSYEQYF. The CDR3 region has the DNA TGTGCCAGCAGCTCCCTAGCGGGGGTGTTTTCCTACGAGCAGTACTTC.

This chain links TRBV27 with TRBJ1-4, with 12 bases lining up with TRBD1. The CDR3 spans 21 residues. Trimming cost V 1 base and J 7 bases; bases outside gene matches: 19. Germline-derived CDR1 and CDR2 are MNHEY and SMNVEV (reference sequence). The CDR3 bases are TGTGCCAGCAGTTTATTCCCACCCGGGACAGGGGGCGCGGGGGTGGGTGAAAAACTGTTTTTT. This gives the protein CASSLFPPGTGGAGVGEKLFF.

The rearrangement joins TRBV10-2 to TRBJ1-1; TRBD1 agrees at 9 bases. The germline V gene has CDR1 WSHSY and CDR2 SAAADI. This CDR3 is built from 14 residues. V shed 5 bases and J 0 bases; nucleotides not matched to a gene: 1. CDR3 amino acids: CASSRQGVNTEAFF. The CDR3 DNA reads TGCGCCAGCAGTAGACAGGGGGTGAACACTGAAGCTTTCTTT.

This chain uses TRBV6-5 with TRBJ1-4, with D perhaps matching TRBD1 (5 bases). Trimming stripped 11 bases from V and 1 base from J, with 11 bases between. The germline gives CDR1 MNHEY, CDR2 SVGAGI. The length of the CDR3 is 13 residues. This CDR3 is CASGTETNEKLFF. CDR3 in DNA: TGTGCCTCTGGGACTGAAACTAATGAAAAACTGTTTTTT.

To note about this clone: Other DNA sequences in this sample translate to the same CDR3. The chain's CDR3 is CASSQVAGEQYF. In nucleotides, the CDR3 is TGCGCCAGCAGCCAAGTCGCGGGGGAGCAGTACTTC. V gene TRBV4-1 combines with J gene TRBJ2-7; perhaps TRBD2 as D (6 bases). The V and J ends lost 1 base and 7 bases respectively, with 8 bases between them. This CDR3 spans 12 amino acids. The germline V gene has CDR1 MGHRA and CDR2 YSYEKL.

This rearrangement joins TRBV29-1 to TRBJ1-2; 10 nucleotides align to TRBD1. CDR1 and CDR2 (germline): SQVTM, ANQGSEA. The CDR3 totals 13 residues. Germline trimming cut 6 bases from V and 5 bases from J; bases unmatched to any gene: 6. CDR3 sequence: CSVAGTGDYGYTF. As DNA, the CDR3 is TGCAGCGTAGCCGGGACAGGGGATTATGGCTACACCTTC.